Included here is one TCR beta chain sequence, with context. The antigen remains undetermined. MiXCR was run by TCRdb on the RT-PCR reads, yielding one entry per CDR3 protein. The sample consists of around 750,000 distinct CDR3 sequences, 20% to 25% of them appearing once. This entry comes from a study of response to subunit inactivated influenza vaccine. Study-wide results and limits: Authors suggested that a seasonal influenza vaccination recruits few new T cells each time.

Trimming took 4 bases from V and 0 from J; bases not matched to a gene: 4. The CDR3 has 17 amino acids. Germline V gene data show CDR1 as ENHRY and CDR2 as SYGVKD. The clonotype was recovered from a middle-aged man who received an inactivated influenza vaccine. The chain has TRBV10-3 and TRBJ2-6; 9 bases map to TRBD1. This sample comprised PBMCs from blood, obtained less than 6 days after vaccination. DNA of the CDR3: TGTGCCATCAGTGGACAGGGGGTTTCCTCTGGGGCCAACGTCCTGACTTTC. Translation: CAISGQGVSSGANVLTF.